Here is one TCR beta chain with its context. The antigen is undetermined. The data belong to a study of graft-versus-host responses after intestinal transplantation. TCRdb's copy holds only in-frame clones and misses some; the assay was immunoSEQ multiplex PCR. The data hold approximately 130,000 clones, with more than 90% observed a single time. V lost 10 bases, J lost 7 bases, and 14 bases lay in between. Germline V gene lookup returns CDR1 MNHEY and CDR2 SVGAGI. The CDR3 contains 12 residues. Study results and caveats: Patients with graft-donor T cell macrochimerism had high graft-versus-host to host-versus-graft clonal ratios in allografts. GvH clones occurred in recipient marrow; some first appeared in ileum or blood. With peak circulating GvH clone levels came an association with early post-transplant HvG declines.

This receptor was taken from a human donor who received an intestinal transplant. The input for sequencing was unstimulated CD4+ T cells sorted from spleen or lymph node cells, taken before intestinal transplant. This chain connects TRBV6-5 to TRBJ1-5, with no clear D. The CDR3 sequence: CATNEVLQPQHF. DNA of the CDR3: TGTGCCACCAATGAAGTCTTACAGCCCCAGCATTTT.